This T cell receptor beta chain was sequenced during a study of Ad26.COV2.S vaccination and SARS-CoV-2 variants. Turning to the study itself: The study gave Ad26.COV2.S intramuscularly, once or twice 56 days apart.

CDR3 size: 10 residues. The V gene's germline CDR1 is DFQATT and CDR2 SNEGSKA (reference sequence). V was trimmed by 5 bases and J by 11 bases, leaving 12 bases between them. The repertoire was sequenced with immunoSEQ multiplex PCR; TCRdb's copy has only in-frame clones and lacks some. Here the sample spans fewer than 900,000 clones, 89% being singletons. Treatment indicated: approximately 18 received Ad26.COV2.S at low or high dose, single or two shots; several received placebo; per-sample allocation not given. Each sample was drawn 63 days after the first injection (of vaccine or placebo). Ad26 vector vaccine expressed Wuhan-strain SARS-CoV-2 spike.

This receptor was obtained from a person between 18 and 60 years old who received the Ad26.COV2.S COVID-19 vaccine or a placebo. The sequenced sample was peripheral blood, obtained in a trial of Ad26.COV2.S vaccine versus placebo. The chain employs TRBV20-1 and TRBJ1-1, with unresolved D. The CDR3 coding sequence is TGCAGTGCTCCGGTGAATCGGGCTTTCTTT. This sequence encodes CSAPVNRAFF.